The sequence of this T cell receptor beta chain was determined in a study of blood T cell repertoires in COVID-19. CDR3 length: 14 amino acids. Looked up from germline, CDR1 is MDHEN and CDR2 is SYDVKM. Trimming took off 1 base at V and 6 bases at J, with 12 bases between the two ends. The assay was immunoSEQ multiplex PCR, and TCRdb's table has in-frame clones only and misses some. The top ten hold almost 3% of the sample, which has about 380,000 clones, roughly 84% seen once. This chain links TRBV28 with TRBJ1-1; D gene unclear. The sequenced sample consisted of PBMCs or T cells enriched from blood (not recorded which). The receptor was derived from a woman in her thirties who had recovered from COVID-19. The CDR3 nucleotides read TGTGCCAGCAGTTTATTGGTGGCGGGTCCTGAAGCTTTCTTT. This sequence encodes CASSLLVAGPEAFF.